This TCR beta chain was recovered during a study of cytotoxic CD8 clonotypes in ibrutinib-treated CLL. Looking at the study overall: The cohort had about a dozen relapsed/refractory and over 14 treatment-naive patients, fewer than 18 IGHV unmutated. Mean per-sample yields comprised roughly 280,000 productive templates and tens of thousands of productive rearrangements.

Only a few counts were recorded for this clone. The assay was immunoSEQ multiplex PCR, and TCRdb's table has in-frame clones only and misses some. The data hold under 300,000 clones, with about three quarters observed a single time. The CDR3 is 18 amino acids. The J segment lost 2 bases and the V segment lost 6 bases, leaving 15 bases of the junction unmatched. From germline, CDR1 is LGHNA and CDR2 YNFKEQ. The sample in question was PBMCs, obtained after 24 months of ibrutinib treatment. The sequence came from a human donor with chronic lymphocytic leukemia. V gene TRBV4-2 combines with J gene TRBJ2-5; 10 nucleotides align to TRBD2. The CDR3 nucleotides read TGTGCCAGCAGTAAGATTGGGCTAGCGGGAGTGAGACAAGAGACCCAGTACTTC. Amino acid sequence: CASSKIGLAGVRQETQYF.